The T cell receptor beta chain under discussion was sequenced for a study of blood T cell repertoires in COVID-19. Background on the study: Whether acute or convalescent, the COVID-19 samples came from the United States, Italy and Spain. T cells, B-cell-depleted T cells, or PBMCs supplied cDNA or gDNA.

Trimming removed 5 bases from V and 2 bases from J, with 20 bases in between. Per germline, CDR1 SGHRS and CDR2 YFSETQ. This CDR3 has 16 amino acids. Original analysis: Reference gene primer amplification in the assay estimated nucleated cell counts. Repertoires were generated with immunoSEQ multiplex PCR, while TCRdb's copy carries only in-frame clones and drops some. That table is the source of V, J and clone size, and D and trimming were worked out from the DNA. Counted here are 270,000 or so clones, about 80% occurring once; the ten biggest clones make up more than 3%. V and J are TRBV5-1 and TRBJ2-7, with D perhaps TRBD1 (6 bases). Sequencing was performed on PBMCs or T cells enriched from blood (not recorded which). This TCR derives from a man aged 50-59 years who had recovered from COVID-19. The chain's CDR3 is CASSLIQGRIPYEQYF. Here the CDR3 DNA reads TGCGCCAGCAGTCTTATCCAGGGGCGAATTCCCTACGAGCAGTACTTC.